This entry lists 3 T cell receptor beta chains sequenced from one sample in a study of T cells in Graves' hyperthyroidism and ophthalmopathy. It was RNA transcripts that yielded the amplified TCR beta CDR3 regions. The TCR CDR3 first-round RT-PCR relied on the HTBI primer set. TCRdb independently ran MiXCR on the multiplex PCR reads; one entry per CDR3 protein. This sample has roughly 500,000 distinct CDR3 sequences, with about 45% found just once. The sample consisted of peripheral blood or thyroid tissue (not recorded which). The receptor set was obtained from an adult woman with Graves' disease, either hyperthyroidism or ophthalmopathy (not recorded which).

The rearrangement uses TRBV2 and TRBJ2-5, with a possible D match to TRBD2 (6 bases). Germline CDR1 SNHLY, CDR2 FYNNEI. The CDR3 spans 14 residues. This chain's CDR3 is CARDSVGEVETQYF. The CDR3 bases are TGTGCTAGAGATTCGGTTGGGGAGGTGGAGACCCAGTACTTC. Supplemented by reference TRBV2 and TRBJ2-5, the full variable domain reads EPEVTQTPSHQVTQMGQEVILRCVPISNHLYFYWYRQILGQKVEFLVSFYNNEISEKSEIFDDQFSVERPDGSNFTLKIRSTKLEDSAMYFCARDSVGEVETQYFGPGTRLLVL.

This clonotype was seen many times. This chain uses TRBV7-9 with TRBJ2-7; 8 nucleotides line up with TRBD2. Germline trimming cut 3 bases from V and 3 bases from J; bases unmatched to any gene: 10. This CDR3 is 16 amino acids long. The germline V gene encodes CDR1 SEHNR and CDR2 FQNEAQ (reference sequence). Here the CDR3 reads CASSFLTSGPFYEQYF. The CDR3 DNA reads TGTGCCAGCAGCTTCCTAACTAGCGGTCCTTTCTACGAGCAGTACTTC. The variable domain in full, with the rest retrieved from reference TRBV7-9 and TRBJ2-7, is DTGVSQNPRHKITKRGQNVTFRCDPISEHNRLYWYRQTLGQGPEFLTYFQNEAQLEKSRLLSDRFSAERPKGSFSTLEIQRTEQGDSAMYLCASSFLTSGPFYEQYFGPGTRLTVT.

This clonotype has a handful of counts. The chain employs TRBV10-3 and TRBJ1-3; no clear D gene. Germline V gene data show CDR1 as ENHRY and CDR2 as SYGVKD. The length of the CDR3 is 12 residues. The ends were cut back, 6 bases at V and 4 bases at J, with 7 bases in the middle. The CDR3 bases are TGTGCCATCAGAGGTCTAGGAAACACCATATATTTT. Its protein is CAIRGLGNTIYF.